Listed below are T cell receptor beta chains from one sample, sequenced in a study of CD8+ T cells in alopecia areata. Measured with immunoSEQ multiplex PCR; TCRdb has only the in-frame clones, and not every one. Of 150,000 or so clones listed, around 50% are singletons. The sequencing sample was made of CD4+ T cells sorted from blood. The source is a human donor with alopecia areata. Both conserved end residues are part of each CDR3. Each record gives: V gene, D gene, clone size, J gene, CDR3 protein, CDR3 DNA. D genes are given only for firm matches. Clone size, where shown, is once, few, many, or a class for clones that have expanded.

TRBV6-5	NA	NA	TRBJ2-7	CASSYWPGGYEQYF	TGTGCCAGCAGTTACTGGCCAGGGGGGTACGAGCAGTACTTC
TRBV29-1	NA	NA	TRBJ2-6	CSVGDTGANVLTF	TGCAGCGTTGGTGATACTGGGGCCAACGTCCTGACTTTC
TRBV10-2	NA	few	TRBJ2-1	CASSLLNEQFF	TGCGCCAGCAGTCTACTTAATGAGCAGTTCTTC
TRBV28	TRBD2	few	TRBJ2-5	CASSPLGLAGETQYF	TGTGCCAGCAGTCCGCTCGGGCTAGCGGGAGAGACCCAGTACTTC
TRBV29-1	TRBD1	NA	TRBJ2-6	CSVGQNSGANVLTF	TGCAGCGTGGGACAGAACTCTGGGGCCAACGTCCTGACTTTC
TRBV28	TRBD1	NA	TRBJ1-1	CASSFRLTGLAFF	TGTGCCAGCAGTTTCCGCCTGACAGGGTTGGCTTTCTTT
TRBV29-1	NA	few	TRBJ2-3	CSVYGTDTQYF	TGCAGCGTATATGGAACAGATACGCAGTATTTT
TRBV29-1	NA	NA	TRBJ2-3	CSVDTGVGPDTQYF	TGCAGCGTTGATACGGGGGTCGGGCCAGATACGCAGTATTTT
TRBV30	NA	few	TRBJ2-1	CAWSVLRENEQFF	TGTGCCTGGAGTGTACTACGAGAAAATGAGCAGTTCTTC
TRBV28	NA	NA	TRBJ2-7	CASMGDYEQYF	TGTGCCAGCATGGGAGACTACGAGCAGTACTTC
TRBV4-1	NA	few	TRBJ2-5	CASSQTGEETQYF	TGCGCCAGCAGCCAGACGGGGGAAGAGACCCAGTACTTC
TRBV29-1	TRBD1	NA	TRBJ1-1	CSGDRALTTEAFF	TGCAGCGGGGACAGGGCGCTGACCACTGAAGCTTTCTTT
TRBV30	NA	NA	TRBJ1-2	CAWSVVRDNYGYTF	TGTGCCTGGAGTGTAGTTCGGGACAACTATGGCTACACCTTC
TRBV19	NA	NA	TRBJ2-1	CASRNRVGTYNEQFF	TGTGCCAGTAGAAACAGGGTGGGGACCTACAATGAGCAGTTCTTC
TRBV23-1	NA	NA	TRBJ1-1	CASSHRQVCAEAFF	TGCGCCAGCAGTCACCGACAGGTCTGCGCTGAAGCTTTCTTT
TRBV30	NA	NA	TRBJ2-1	CAWSGRNEQFF	TGTGCCTGGAGTGGGCGAAATGAGCAGTTCTTC
TRBV18	NA	NA	TRBJ2-1	CASSPLDLLNEQFF	TGTGCCAGCTCACCACTGGACCTCCTCAATGAGCAGTTCTTC
TRBV2	NA	NA	TRBJ1-2	CASRDIPVEGYTF	TGTGCCAGCAGGGACATTCCAGTAGAGGGCTACACCTTC
TRBV27	NA	NA	TRBJ2-2	CASSHRLGGELFF	TGTGCCAGCAGCCATAGACTAGGCGGGGAGCTGTTTTTT
TRBV9	NA	NA	TRBJ2-5	CASSASGTVGPQYF	TGTGCCAGCAGCGCTTCCGGGACGGTAGGTCCCCAGTACTTC
TRBV29-1	NA	NA	TRBJ2-5	CSVVGGRETQYF	TGCAGCGTCGTGGGGGGGCGAGAGACCCAGTACTTC
TRBV29-1	TRBD1	NA	TRBJ1-5	CSVSPGQGTNQPQHF	TGCAGCGTTTCACCGGGACAGGGGACAAATCAGCCCCAGCATTTT
TRBV30	NA	NA	TRBJ1-4	CAWSGGEINEKLFF	TGTGCCTGGAGTGGAGGAGAGATTAATGAAAAACTGTTTTTT
TRBV29-1	TRBD1	NA	TRBJ2-5	CSVAGQGEGETQYF	TGCAGCGTCGCGGGACAGGGGGAGGGAGAGACCCAGTACTTC
TRBV6-6	NA	NA	TRBJ2-3	CASRRGADTQYF	TGTGCCAGCAGGCGAGGGGCAGATACGCAGTATTTT
TRBV27	TRBD2	NA	TRBJ2-7	CASSFIAGWSYEQYF	TGTGCCAGCAGTTTTATAGCGGGATGGTCCTACGAGCAGTACTTC
TRBV29-1	NA	few	TRBJ2-2	CSVEDRRRGTGELFF	TGCAGCGTTGAAGATCGGCGTCGTGGCACCGGGGAGCTGTTTTTT
TRBV30	NA	NA	TRBJ1-5	CAWSRGGTSNQPQHF	TGTGCCTGGAGTCGAGGTGGGACTAGCAATCAGCCCCAGCATTTT
TRBV28	NA	few	TRBJ2-5	CASTKHIQETQYF	TGTGCCAGCACCAAACATATACAAGAGACCCAGTACTTC
TRBV7-8	NA	few	TRBJ2-7	CASSSQGPTYEQYF	TGTGCCAGCAGCTCCCAAGGCCCAACCTACGAGCAGTACTTC
TRBV28	TRBD2	NA	TRBJ2-5	CASSRTSGLGGETQYF	TGTGCCAGCAGCCGGACTAGCGGCCTTGGCGGTGAGACCCAGTACTTC
TRBV25-1	NA	once	TRBJ2-5	CASSLVEATQYF	TGTGCCAGCAGTCTAGTGGAAGCTACCCAGTACTTC
TRBV30	NA	NA	TRBJ1-1	CAWSVLSTEAFF	TGTGCCTGGAGTGTGCTAAGCACTGAAGCTTTCTTT
TRBV27	NA	few	TRBJ2-7	CASSLKLATRPYF	TGTGCCAGCAGTTTAAAGCTCGCGACTCGACCGTACTTC
TRBV5-1	NA	NA	TRBJ1-1	CASSIQGEAFF	TGCGCCAGCAGCATACAGGGTGAAGCTTTCTTT
TRBV9	TRBD1	few	TRBJ1-2	CASSVSPTKSGGGYTF	TGTGCCAGCAGCGTTAGCCCAACTAAGTCAGGGGGAGGCTACACCTTC
TRBV29-1	NA	NA	TRBJ2-3	CSVEDMLASTDTQYF	TGCAGCGTTGAAGATATGCTAGCTAGCACAGATACGCAGTATTTT
TRBV7-9	NA	many	TRBJ2-5	CASSLVSSLKETQYF	TGTGCCAGCAGCTTAGTCTCCAGCCTAAAGGAGACCCAGTACTTC
TRBV2	NA	NA	TRBJ2-1	CASKGGSSPYNEQFF	TGTGCCAGCAAGGGGGGCAGTAGCCCCTACAATGAGCAGTTCTTC
TRBV5-4	NA	NA	TRBJ2-5	CASSLYGGETQYF	TGTGCCAGCAGCTTGTATGGGGGAGAGACCCAGTACTTC
TRBV19	NA	few	TRBJ2-3	CASRELQGMVTDTQYF	TGTGCCAGTAGGGAGTTACAGGGAATGGTGACAGATACGCAGTATTTT
TRBV9	NA	NA	TRBJ2-1	CASSVDREKKFF	TGTGCCAGCAGCGTAGATCGGGAGAAGAAGTTCTTC
TRBV11-2	NA	NA	TRBJ2-2	CASSLGSGNTGELFF	TGTGCCAGCAGCTTAGGGAGCGGAAACACCGGGGAGCTGTTTTTT
TRBV29-1	NA	few	TRBJ2-1	CSVGPSSYNEQFF	TGCAGCGTTGGTCCTAGCTCCTACAATGAGCAGTTCTTC
TRBV30	NA	NA	TRBJ1-4	CAWSVWGTAREKLFF	TGTGCCTGGAGTGTCTGGGGAACGGCCCGTGAAAAACTGTTTTTT
TRBV29-1	TRBD1	few	TRBJ1-3	CSVAQGNGGTIYF	TGCAGCGTTGCACAGGGGAACGGGGGCACCATATATTTT
TRBV29-1	TRBD1	few	TRBJ2-1	CSVGTGTGDLNEQFF	TGCAGCGTTGGAACCGGGACAGGTGACTTAAATGAGCAGTTCTTC
TRBV4-1	NA	NA	TRBJ2-3	CASSLNRADTQYF	TGCGCCAGCAGCTTGAACAGGGCGGATACGCAGTATTTT
TRBV2	TRBD2	NA	TRBJ2-2	CASSELAGGNGELFF	TGTGCCAGCAGTGAACTAGCGGGAGGTAACGGGGAGCTGTTTTTT
TRBV5-1	TRBD2	NA	TRBJ2-7	CASSSTSGHSYEQYF	TGCGCCAGCAGCAGTACTAGCGGACACTCCTACGAGCAGTACTTC
TRBV28	NA	NA	TRBJ2-7	CASSTASGSLSYEQYF	TGTGCCAGCAGCACCGCTTCGGGCAGTCTCTCCTACGAGCAGTACTTC